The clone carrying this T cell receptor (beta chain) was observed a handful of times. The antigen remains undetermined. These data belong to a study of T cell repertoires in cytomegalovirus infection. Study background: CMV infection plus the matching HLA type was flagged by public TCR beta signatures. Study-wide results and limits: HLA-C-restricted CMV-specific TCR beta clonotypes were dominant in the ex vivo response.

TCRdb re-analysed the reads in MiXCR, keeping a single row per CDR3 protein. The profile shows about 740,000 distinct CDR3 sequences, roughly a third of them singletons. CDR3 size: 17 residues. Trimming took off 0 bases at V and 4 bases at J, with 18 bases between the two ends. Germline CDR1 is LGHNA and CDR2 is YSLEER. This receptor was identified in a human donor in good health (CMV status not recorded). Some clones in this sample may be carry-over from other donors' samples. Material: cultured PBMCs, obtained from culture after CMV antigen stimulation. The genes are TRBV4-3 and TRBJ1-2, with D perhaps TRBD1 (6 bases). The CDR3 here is CASSQELDRYPSYGYTF. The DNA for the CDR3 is TGCGCCAGCAGCCAAGAGTTGGACAGATATCCCTCCTATGGCTACACCTTC.